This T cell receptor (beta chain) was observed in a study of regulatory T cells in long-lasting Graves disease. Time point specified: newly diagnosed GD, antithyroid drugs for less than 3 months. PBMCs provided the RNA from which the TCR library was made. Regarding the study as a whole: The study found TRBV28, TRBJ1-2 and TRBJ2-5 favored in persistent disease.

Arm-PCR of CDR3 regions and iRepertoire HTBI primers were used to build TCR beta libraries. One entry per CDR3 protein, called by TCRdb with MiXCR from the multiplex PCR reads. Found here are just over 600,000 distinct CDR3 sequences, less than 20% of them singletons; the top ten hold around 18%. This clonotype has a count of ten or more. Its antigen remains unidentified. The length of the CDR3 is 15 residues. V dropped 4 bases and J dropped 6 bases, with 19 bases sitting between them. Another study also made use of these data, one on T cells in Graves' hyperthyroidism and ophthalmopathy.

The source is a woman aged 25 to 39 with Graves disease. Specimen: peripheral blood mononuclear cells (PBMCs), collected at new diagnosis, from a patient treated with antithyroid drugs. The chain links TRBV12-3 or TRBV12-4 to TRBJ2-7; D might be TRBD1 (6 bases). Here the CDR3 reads CASSWNQGFFSEQYF. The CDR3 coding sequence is TGTGCCAGCAGTTGGAATCAGGGGTTCTTCAGCGAGCAGTACTTC.